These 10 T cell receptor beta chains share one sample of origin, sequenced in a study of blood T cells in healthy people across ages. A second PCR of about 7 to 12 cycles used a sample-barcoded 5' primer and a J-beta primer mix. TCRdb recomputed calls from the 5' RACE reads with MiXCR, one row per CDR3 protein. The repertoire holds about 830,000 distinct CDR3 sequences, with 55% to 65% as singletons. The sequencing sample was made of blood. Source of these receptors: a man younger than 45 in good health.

The CDR3 reads CASSLALGFPYDEQFF. CDR3 nucleotide sequence: TGTGCCAGCAGCTTAGCGCTGGGGTTCCCCTATGATGAGCAGTTCTTC. The gene calls are TRBV7-9 and TRBJ2-1; unclear D gene. The germline V gene has CDR1 SEHNR and CDR2 FQNEAQ (reference sequence). The CDR3 has 16 amino acids. Between the trimmed V and J ends, which lost 0 bases and 8 bases, there was a span of 17 bases.

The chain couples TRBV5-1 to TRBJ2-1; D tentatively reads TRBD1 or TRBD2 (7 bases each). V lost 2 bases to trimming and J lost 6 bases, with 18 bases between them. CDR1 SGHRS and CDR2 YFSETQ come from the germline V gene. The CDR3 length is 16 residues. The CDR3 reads CASSLGRQGGVNEQFF. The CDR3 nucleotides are TGCGCCAGCAGCTTAGGACGGCAGGGGGGGGTCAATGAGCAGTTCTTC.

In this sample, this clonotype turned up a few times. Here the CDR3 reads CAISNQQGHEQYF. As DNA, the CDR3 is TGTGCCATCAGTAACCAACAGGGGCACGAGCAGTACTTC. V and J are TRBV10-3 and TRBJ2-7, with 7 bases fitting TRBD1. Germline V gene data show CDR1 as ENHRY and CDR2 as SYGVKD. The CDR3 consists of 13 residues. V gave up 5 bases and J gave up 5 bases; unmatched junction bases: 6.

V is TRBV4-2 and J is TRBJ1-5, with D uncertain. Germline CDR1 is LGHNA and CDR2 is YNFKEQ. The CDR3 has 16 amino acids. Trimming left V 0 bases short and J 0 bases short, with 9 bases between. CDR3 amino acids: CASSQEGLYSNQPQHF. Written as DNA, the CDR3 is TGTGCCAGCAGCCAAGAGGGCCTCTATAGCAATCAGCCCCAGCATTTT.

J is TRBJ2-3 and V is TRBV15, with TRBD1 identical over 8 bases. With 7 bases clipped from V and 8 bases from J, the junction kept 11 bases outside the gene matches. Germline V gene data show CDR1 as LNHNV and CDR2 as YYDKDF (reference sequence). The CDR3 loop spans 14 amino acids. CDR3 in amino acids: CATTPGQGWGTQYF. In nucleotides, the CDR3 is TGTGCCACCACTCCTGGACAGGGCTGGGGTACGCAGTATTTT.

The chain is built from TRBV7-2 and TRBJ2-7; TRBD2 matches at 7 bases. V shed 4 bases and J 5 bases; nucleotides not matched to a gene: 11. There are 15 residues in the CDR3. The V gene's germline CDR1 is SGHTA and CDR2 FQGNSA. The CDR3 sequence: CASSWETSWRDEQYF. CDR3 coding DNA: TGTGCCAGCAGCTGGGAGACTAGCTGGAGGGACGAGCAGTACTTC.

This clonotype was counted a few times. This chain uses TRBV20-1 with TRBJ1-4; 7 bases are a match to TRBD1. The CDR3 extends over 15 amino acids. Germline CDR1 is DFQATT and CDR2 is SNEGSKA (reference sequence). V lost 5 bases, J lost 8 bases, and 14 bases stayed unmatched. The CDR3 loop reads CSAPPGDRAGEKLFF. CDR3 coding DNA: TGCAGTGCTCCCCCCGGCGACAGGGCAGGAGAAAAACTGTTTTTT.

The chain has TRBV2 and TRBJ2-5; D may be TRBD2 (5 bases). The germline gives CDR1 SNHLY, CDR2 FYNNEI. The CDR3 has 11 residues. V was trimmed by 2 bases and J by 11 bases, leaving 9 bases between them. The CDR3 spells CASSETGRQYF. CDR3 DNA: TGTGCCAGCAGTGAAACGGGAAGGCAGTACTTC.

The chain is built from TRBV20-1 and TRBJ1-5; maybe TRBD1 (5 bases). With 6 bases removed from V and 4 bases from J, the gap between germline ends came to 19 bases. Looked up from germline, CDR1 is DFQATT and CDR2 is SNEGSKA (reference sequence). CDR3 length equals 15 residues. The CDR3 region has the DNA TGCAGTGCAGTCCCCTTAATGGGGGGAAATCAGCCCCAGCATTTT. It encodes CSAVPLMGGNQPQHF.

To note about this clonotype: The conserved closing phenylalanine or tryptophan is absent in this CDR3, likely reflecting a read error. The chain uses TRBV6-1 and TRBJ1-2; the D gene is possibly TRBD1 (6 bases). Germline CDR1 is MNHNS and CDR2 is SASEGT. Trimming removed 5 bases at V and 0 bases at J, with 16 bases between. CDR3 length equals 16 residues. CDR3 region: CASSLDRSMTNYGYTL. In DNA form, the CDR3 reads TGTGCCAGCAGTTTAGACAGGAGCATGACTAACTATGGCTACACCTTA.